This TCR beta chain is from a study of blood T cell repertoires in COVID-19. Study-wide background: Material from acute and convalescent COVID-19 was sourced from the United States, Italy and Spain.

Germline CDR1 is LNHDA and CDR2 is SQIVND (reference sequence). The V and J ends lost 0 bases and 1 base respectively, with 3 bases between them. The CDR3 sequence is 13 residues long. Profiled with immunoSEQ multiplex PCR; TCRdb holds only in-frame clones, not every one. The repertoire holds 210,000 or so clones, with over 75% as singletons. For this clone: The same CDR3 also results from other DNA sequences found in this sample.

The genes are TRBV19 and TRBJ1-1; D remains ambiguous. The receptor's source is a woman between 40 and 55 years old with acute or convalescent COVID-19. What was sequenced was peripheral blood. The CDR3: CASSIDRNTEAFF. CDR3 sequence (DNA): TGTGCCAGTAGTATAGATAGGAACACTGAAGCTTTCTTT.